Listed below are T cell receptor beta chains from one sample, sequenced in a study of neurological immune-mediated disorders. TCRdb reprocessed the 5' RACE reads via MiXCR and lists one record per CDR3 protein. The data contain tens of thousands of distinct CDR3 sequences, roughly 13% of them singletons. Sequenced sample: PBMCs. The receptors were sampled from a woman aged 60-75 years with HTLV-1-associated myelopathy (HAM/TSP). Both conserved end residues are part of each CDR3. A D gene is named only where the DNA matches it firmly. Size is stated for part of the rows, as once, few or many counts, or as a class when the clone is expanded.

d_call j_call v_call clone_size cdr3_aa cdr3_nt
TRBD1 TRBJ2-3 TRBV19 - CASGQGFGDTQYF TGTGCCAGTGGACAGGGGTTCGGAGATACGCAGTATTTT
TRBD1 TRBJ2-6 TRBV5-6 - CASILWQGANALTF TGTGCCAGCATCTTGTGGCAGGGGGCCAACGCCCTGACTTTC
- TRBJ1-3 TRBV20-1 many CSARTGTGLGNTIYF TGCAGTGCTAGGACCGGGACGGGTTTGGGAAACACCATATATTTT
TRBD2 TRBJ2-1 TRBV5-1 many CASSLFELAGGYNEQFF TGCGCCAGCAGCTTGTTCGAACTAGCGGGAGGATACAATGAGCAGTTCTTC
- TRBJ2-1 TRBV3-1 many CASSPQGGGNNEQFF TGTGCCAGCAGCCCCCAAGGGGGGGGAAACAATGAGCAGTTCTTC
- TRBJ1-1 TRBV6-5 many CASSWVLNTEAFF TGTGCCAGCAGCTGGGTGTTGAACACTGAAGCTTTCTTT
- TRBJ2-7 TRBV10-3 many CAISDRDEQYF TGTGCCATCAGTGACAGGGACGAGCAGTACTTC
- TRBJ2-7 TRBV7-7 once CASSLVDHSSYEQYF TGTGCTAGCAGCTTAGTTGACCACAGCTCCTACGAGCAGTACTTC
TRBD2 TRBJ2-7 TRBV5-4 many CASSLGSSGGSYEQYF TGTGCCAGCAGCTTAGGCTCTAGCGGGGGCTCCTACGAGCAGTACTTC
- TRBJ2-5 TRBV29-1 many CSVESGFQETQYF TGCAGCGTTGAAAGCGGCTTCCAAGAGACCCAGTACTTC
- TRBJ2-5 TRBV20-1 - CSARGAGWAETQYF TGCAGTGCTAGAGGGGCGGGCTGGGCCGAGACCCAGTACTTC
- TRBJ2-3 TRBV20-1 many CSARDYKRTSTDTQYF TGCAGTGCTAGAGATTACAAGCGGACCAGCACAGATACGCAGTATTTT
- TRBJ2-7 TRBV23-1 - CASRAYEQYF TGCGCCAGCAGGGCATACGAGCAGTACTTC
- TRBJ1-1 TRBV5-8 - CASSGVTKATEAFF TGTGCCAGCAGCGGCGTTACAAAGGCCACTGAAGCTTTCTTT
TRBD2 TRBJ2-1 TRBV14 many CASSQDRLAGVNEQFF TGTGCCAGCAGCCAAGATAGGCTAGCGGGAGTCAATGAGCAGTTCTTC
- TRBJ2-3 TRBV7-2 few CASSLFDPDTQYF TGTGCCAGCAGCTTATTTGACCCAGATACGCAGTATTTT
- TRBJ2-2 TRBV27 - CASSPGKGSNTGELFF TGTGCCAGCAGTCCAGGGAAGGGGAGTAACACCGGGGAGCTGTTTTTT
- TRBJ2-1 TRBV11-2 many CASSSQGNEQFF TGTGCCAGCAGCTCCCAGGGGAATGAGCAGTTCTTC
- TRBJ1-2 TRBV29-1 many CSVAGGSNYGYTF TGCAGCGTTGCAGGCGGATCTAACTATGGCTACACCTTC
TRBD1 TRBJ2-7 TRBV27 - CASSLTGSYEQYF TGTGCCAGCAGTCTGACAGGGTCCTACGAGCAGTACTTC
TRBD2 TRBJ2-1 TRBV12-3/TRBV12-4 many CASISGEGLYNEQFF TGTGCCAGCATCTCGGGGGAGGGCCTTTACAATGAGCAGTTCTTC
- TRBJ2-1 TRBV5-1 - CASSLSGLSSQFF TGCGCCAGCAGCTTGAGCGGACTAAGTTCGCAGTTCTTC
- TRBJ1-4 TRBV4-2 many CASSQDYSGKLFFSF TGTGCCAGCAGCCAAGATTATTCCGGCAAATTATTTTTCAGCTTT
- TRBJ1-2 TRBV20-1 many CRGGRANYGYTF TGCAGGGGGGGCAGGGCGAACTATGGCTACACCTTC
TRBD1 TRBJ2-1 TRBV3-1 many CASSQTGTVTYNEQFF TGTGCCAGCAGCCAGACCGGGACAGTCACCTACAATGAGCAGTTCTTC
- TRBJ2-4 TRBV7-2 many CASSLDWGPGNIQYF TGTGCCAGCAGCTTAGATTGGGGGCCTGGAAACATTCAGTACTTC
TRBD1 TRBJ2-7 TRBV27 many CASSLAAPATGASFYEQYF TGTGCCAGCAGTTTAGCCGCTCCCGCTACAGGGGCAAGTTTCTACGAGCAGTACTTC
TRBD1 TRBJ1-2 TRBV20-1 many CSARPGQGSGYTF TGCAGTGCTAGACCGGGACAGGGTAGTGGCTACACCTTC
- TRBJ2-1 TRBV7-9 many CASSSRDDVSSYNEQFF TGTGCCAGCAGCTCTCGGGACGACGTTAGCTCCTACAATGAGCAGTTCTTC
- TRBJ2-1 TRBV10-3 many CAISHGQVAGLGDEQFF TGTGCCATCAGTCATGGACAGGTTGCGGGATTGGGGGATGAGCAGTTCTTC
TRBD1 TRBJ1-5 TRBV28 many CASSSGGTNQPQHF TGTGCCAGCAGTTCAGGGGGCACCAATCAGCCCCAGCATTTT
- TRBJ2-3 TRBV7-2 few CASSLPGLRTQYF TGTGCCAGCAGCTTACCGGGACTCCGTACGCAGTATTTT
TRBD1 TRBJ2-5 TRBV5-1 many CASSFGTGGRETQYF TGCGCCAGCAGCTTCGGGACAGGGGGCCGGGAGACCCAGTACTTC
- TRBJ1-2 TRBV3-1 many CASSHYEGHGYTF TGTGCCAGCAGCCACTACGAGGGCCATGGCTACACCTTC
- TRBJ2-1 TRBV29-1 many CSVRSTWGASEQFF TGCAGCGTTCGCTCCACGTGGGGGGCTAGTGAGCAGTTCTTC
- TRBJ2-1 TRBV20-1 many CSAREVPEQFF TGCAGTGCTAGAGAGGTCCCTGAGCAGTTCTTC
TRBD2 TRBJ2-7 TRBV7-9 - CASSSTSGPYEQYF TGTGCCAGCAGCTCGACTAGCGGCCCCTACGAGCAGTACTTC
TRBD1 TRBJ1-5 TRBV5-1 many CASSPTGVGSLERPQHF TGCGCCAGCAGCCCGACAGGGGTAGGGTCCTTGGAGCGGCCCCAGCATTTT
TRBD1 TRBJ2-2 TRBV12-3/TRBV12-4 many CASSRQGVTGELFF TGTGCCAGCAGTCGACAGGGGGTAACCGGGGAGCTGTTTTTT
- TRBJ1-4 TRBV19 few CASSIRDTYNEKLFF TGTGCCAGTAGTATCCGGGACACCTATAATGAAAAACTGTTTTTT
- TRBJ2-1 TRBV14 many CASSQVRDQFF TGTGCCAGCAGCCAAGTGCGGGATCAGTTCTTC
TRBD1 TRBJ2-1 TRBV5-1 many CASSSGQGAGNEQFF TGCGCCAGCAGCTCGGGACAGGGGGCGGGCAATGAGCAGTTCTTC
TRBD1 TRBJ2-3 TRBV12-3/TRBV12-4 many CASSFQGVTSTDTQYF TGTGCCAGCAGTTTTCAGGGGGTCACTAGCACAGATACGCAGTATTTT
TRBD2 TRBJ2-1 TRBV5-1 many CASSASGRASYNEQFF TGCGCCAGCAGCGCTAGCGGGAGGGCGTCCTACAATGAGCAGTTCTTC
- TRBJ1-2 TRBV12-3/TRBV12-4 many CASSPQLGGGKVREDGYTF TGTGCCAGCAGCCCGCAATTGGGGGGGGGAAAAGTTAGGGAGGATGGCTACACCTTC
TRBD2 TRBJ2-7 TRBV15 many CATSRVAGGPREQYF TGTGCCACCAGCAGGGTAGCGGGAGGGCCTCGCGAGCAGTACTTC
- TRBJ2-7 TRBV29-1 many CSVGGVEQYF TGCAGCGTTGGGGGGGTGGAGCAGTACTTC
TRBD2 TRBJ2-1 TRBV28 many CASSPPSREEFF TGTGCCAGCAGCCCACCTTCCCGGGAGGAGTTCTTC
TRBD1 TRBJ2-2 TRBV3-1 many CASSQGPGQGNTGELFF TGTGCCAGCAGCCAAGGGCCGGGACAGGGAAATACCGGGGAGCTGTTTTTT
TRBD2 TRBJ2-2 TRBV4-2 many CASSQLAGVYTGELFF TGTGCCAGCAGCCAACTAGCGGGAGTGTATACCGGGGAGCTGTTTTTT
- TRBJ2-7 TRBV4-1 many CASSLSTSSEQYF TGCGCCAGCAGCCTTTCAACTAGCTCCGAGCAGTACTTC
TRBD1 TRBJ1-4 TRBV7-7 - CASSLDRVKNEKLFF TGTGCTAGCAGCTTAGACAGGGTGAAGAATGAAAAACTGTTTTTT
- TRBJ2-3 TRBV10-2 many CASAQASGTDTQYF TGCGCCAGCGCACAGGCCTCCGGGACAGATACGCAGTATTTT
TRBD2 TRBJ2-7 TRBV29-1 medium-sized CSVATSGSHAYEQYF TGCAGCGTCGCCACTAGCGGGAGCCACGCCTACGAGCAGTACTTC
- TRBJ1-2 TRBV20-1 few CSAQKGSNYGYTF TGCAGTGCGCAAAAGGGATCCAACTATGGCTACACCTTC
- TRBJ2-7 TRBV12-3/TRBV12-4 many CASSLFGFEQYF TGTGCCAGCAGTTTATTCGGGTTCGAGCAGTACTTC
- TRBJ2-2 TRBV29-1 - CSVEASWTQELFF TGCAGCGTTGAGGCTAGTTGGACCCAGGAGCTGTTTTTT
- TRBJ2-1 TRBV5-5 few CASSSLRSMNEQFF TGTGCCAGCAGCTCCCTTCGGTCTATGAATGAGCAGTTCTTC
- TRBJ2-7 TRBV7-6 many CASSLASTYEQYF TGTGCCAGCAGCTTAGCGAGTACCTACGAGCAGTACTTC